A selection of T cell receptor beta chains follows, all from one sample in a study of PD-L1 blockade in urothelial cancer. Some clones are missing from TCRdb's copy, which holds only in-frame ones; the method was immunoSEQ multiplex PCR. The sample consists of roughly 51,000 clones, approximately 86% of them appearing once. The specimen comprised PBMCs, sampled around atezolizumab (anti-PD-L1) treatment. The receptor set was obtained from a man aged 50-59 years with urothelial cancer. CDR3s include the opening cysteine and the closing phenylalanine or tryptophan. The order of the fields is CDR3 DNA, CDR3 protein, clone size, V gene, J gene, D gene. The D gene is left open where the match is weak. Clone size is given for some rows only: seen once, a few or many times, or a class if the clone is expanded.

CDR3 DNA: TGTGCCAGCAGCGTCAAGGTAGGGGGAGCTGGTTACTTC
CDR3 protein: CASSVKVGGAGYF
clone size: .
V gene: TRBV27
J gene: TRBJ2-7
D gene: .

CDR3 DNA: TGTGCCAGCTCACCAGTCCCGTCGTTGTACGAGCAGTACTTC
CDR3 protein: CASSPVPSLYEQYF
clone size: .
V gene: TRBV18
J gene: TRBJ2-7
D gene: .

CDR3 DNA: TGTGCCAGCAGTCCTCTGGGCGGGGGGGCAGATACGCAGTATTTT
CDR3 protein: CASSPLGGGADTQYF
clone size: once
V gene: TRBV6-6
J gene: TRBJ2-3
D gene: TRBD2

CDR3 DNA: TGCGCCAGCAGCCAGAGGACAGGAGAGGGATCCTATGGCTACACCTTC
CDR3 protein: CASSQRTGEGSYGYTF
clone size: once
V gene: TRBV4-3
J gene: TRBJ1-2
D gene: TRBD1

CDR3 DNA: TGCGCCAGCAGCCAAGCTATACTGAATACGCAGTATTTT
CDR3 protein: CASSQAILNTQYF
clone size: .
V gene: TRBV4-1
J gene: TRBJ2-3
D gene: .

CDR3 DNA: TGTGCCAGTAGTACCTTCCCAACAGAAAGCTATGGCTACACCTTC
CDR3 protein: CASSTFPTESYGYTF
clone size: .
V gene: TRBV19
J gene: TRBJ1-2
D gene: .

CDR3 DNA: TGTGCCAGCAGCTTCTACAGGGGGGTGGAAAACGAGCAGTACTTC
CDR3 protein: CASSFYRGVENEQYF
clone size: .
V gene: TRBV7-2
J gene: TRBJ2-7
D gene: TRBD1

CDR3 DNA: TGTGCCAGTACCCAGGGACAGGGATATGGCTACACCTTC
CDR3 protein: CASTQGQGYGYTF
clone size: .
V gene: TRBV19
J gene: TRBJ1-2
D gene: TRBD1

CDR3 DNA: TGTGCCAGTATAAGCGGGGGAAACACCGGGGAGCTGTTTTTT
CDR3 protein: CASISGGNTGELFF
clone size: .
V gene: TRBV19
J gene: TRBJ2-2
D gene: TRBD2

CDR3 DNA: TGTGCCAGCAGCGTAGTCGGAGCGGGGAGGGAGCAGTTCTTC
CDR3 protein: CASSVVGAGREQFF
clone size: .
V gene: TRBV9
J gene: TRBJ2-1
D gene: TRBD2

CDR3 DNA: TGTGCCAGCACCCCGGCTAGCGGGAGGGACTACGAGCAGTACTTC
CDR3 protein: CASTPASGRDYEQYF
clone size: .
V gene: TRBV28
J gene: TRBJ2-7
D gene: TRBD2

CDR3 DNA: TGTGCCAGCAGTTTAGTTTCGCGGTCGTCGGAACAAGAGACCCAGTACTTC
CDR3 protein: CASSLVSRSSEQETQYF
clone size: once
V gene: TRBV27
J gene: TRBJ2-5
D gene: .